What follows describes a single T cell receptor (beta chain). Its antigen is still unknown. This specimen belongs to a study of human thymus T cells. The study, taken as a whole, reports: Thymic and blood repertoires showed apparently biased V and J gene usage. Related research found strongly overlapping thymic repertoires in unrelated individuals.

Corrective cardiac operations yielded the resected thymus tissue. The data were produced by immunoSEQ multiplex PCR, yet TCRdb's version contains in-frame clones alone and is incomplete. Of around 130,000 clones in the sample, approximately 96% were seen once. J lost 1 base, V lost 6 bases, and 11 bases had no gene match. The CDR3 runs to 18 residues. Germline values: CDR1 LNHDA, CDR2 SQIVND (reference sequence). This sequence joins TRBV19 and TRBJ2-1; TRBD2 matches 11 bases. The TCR sequence derives from a boy in the first two years of life with a congenital heart defect but otherwise immunologically healthy. Material: thymus tissue. The CDR3 here is CASSLNPASGGSYNEQFF. CDR3 DNA sequence: TGTGCCAGTAGCCTAAACCCCGCTAGCGGGGGGTCCTACAATGAGCAGTTCTTC.